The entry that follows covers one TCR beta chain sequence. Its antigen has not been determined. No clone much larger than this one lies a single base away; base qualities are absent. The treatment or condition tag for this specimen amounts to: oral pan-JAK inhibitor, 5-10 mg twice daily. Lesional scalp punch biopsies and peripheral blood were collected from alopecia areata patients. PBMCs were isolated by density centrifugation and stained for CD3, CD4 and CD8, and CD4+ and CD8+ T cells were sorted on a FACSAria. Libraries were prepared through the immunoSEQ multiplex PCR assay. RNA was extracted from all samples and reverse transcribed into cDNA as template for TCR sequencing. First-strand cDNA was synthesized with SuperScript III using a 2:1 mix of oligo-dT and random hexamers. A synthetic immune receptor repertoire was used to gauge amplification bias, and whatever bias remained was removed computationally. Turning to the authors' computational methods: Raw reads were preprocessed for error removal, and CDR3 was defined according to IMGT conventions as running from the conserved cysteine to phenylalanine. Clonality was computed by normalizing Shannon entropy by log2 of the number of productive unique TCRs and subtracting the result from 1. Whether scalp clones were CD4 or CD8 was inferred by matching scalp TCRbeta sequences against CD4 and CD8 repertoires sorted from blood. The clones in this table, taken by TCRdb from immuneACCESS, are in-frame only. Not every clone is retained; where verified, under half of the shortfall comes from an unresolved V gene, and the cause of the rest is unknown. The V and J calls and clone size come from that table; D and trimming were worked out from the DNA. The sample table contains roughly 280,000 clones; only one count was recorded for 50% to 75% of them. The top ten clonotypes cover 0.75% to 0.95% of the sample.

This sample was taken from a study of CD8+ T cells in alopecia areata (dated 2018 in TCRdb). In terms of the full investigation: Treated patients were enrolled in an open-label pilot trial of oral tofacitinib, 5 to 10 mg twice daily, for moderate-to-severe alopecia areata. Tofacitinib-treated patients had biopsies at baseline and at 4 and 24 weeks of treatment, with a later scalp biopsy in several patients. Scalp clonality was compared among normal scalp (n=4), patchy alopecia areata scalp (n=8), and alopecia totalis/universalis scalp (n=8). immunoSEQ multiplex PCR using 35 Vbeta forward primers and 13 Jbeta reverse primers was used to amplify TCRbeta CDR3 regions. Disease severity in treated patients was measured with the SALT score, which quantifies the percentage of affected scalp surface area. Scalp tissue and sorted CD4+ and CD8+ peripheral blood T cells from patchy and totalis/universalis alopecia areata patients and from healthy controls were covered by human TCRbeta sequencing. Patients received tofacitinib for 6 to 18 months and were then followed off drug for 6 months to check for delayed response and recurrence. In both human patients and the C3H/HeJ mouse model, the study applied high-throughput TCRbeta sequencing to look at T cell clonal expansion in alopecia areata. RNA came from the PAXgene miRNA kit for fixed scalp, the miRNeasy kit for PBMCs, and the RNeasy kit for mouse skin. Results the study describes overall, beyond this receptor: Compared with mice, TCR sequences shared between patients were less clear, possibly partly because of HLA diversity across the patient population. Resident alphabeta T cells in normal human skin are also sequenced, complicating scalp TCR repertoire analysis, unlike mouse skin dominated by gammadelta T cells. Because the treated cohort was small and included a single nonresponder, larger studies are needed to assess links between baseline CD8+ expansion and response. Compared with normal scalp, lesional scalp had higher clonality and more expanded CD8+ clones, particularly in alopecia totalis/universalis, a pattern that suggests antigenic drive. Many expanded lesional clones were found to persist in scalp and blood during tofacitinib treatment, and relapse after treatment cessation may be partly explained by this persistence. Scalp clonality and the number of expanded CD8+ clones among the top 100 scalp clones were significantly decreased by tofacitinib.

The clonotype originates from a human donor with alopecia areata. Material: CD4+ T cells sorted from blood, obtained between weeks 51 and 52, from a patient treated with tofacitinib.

The DNA sequence reads TGCAGCGTCAGGGGTGGACAGGGTTACCGGGGGAACACTGAAGCTTTCTTT. This translates into CSVRGGQGYRGNTEAFF. The rearranged segments are TRBV29-1 and TRBJ1-1; 8 of the junction bases match TRBD1. V lost 6 bases and J lost 1 base, and the count of bases not matched to a germline gene is 16. From a lookup of the germline V gene, CDR1 and CDR2 are SQVTM and ANQGSEA. From the cysteine up to the phenylalanine, the CDR3 has a length of 17 residues. Only the CDR3 DNA is retained, 51 bases long and in frame from the first base.